These T cell receptor beta chains were read from a single sample in a study of post-analysis software for immune sequencing data. TCRdb processed the PCR reads anew with MiXCR; each CDR3 protein has one entry. The data hold some 240,000 distinct CDR3 sequences, with 36% observed a single time. Sample: blood. The source is a girl between 5 and 17 years old with multiple sclerosis. CDR3s include the opening cysteine and the closing phenylalanine or tryptophan. A D gene is named only where the DNA matches it firmly. A row's size may be missing; if present it is once, few, many or a size class.

TRBV4-1	NA	TRBJ1-1	many	CASSQVAGSDTEAFF	TGCGCCAGCAGCCAAGTAGCCGGTTCGGACACTGAAGCTTTCTTT
TRBV2	TRBD2	TRBJ2-3	few	CASRLESGADTQYF	TGTGCCAGCCGATTGGAAAGCGGGGCGGATACGCAGTATTTT
TRBV6-5	TRBD2	TRBJ2-7	NA	CASSYSASGEYEQYF	TGTGCCAGCAGTTACTCGGCTAGCGGAGAATACGAGCAGTACTTC
TRBV3-1	TRBD1	TRBJ1-2	many	CASSQASGQGAGGYTF	TGTGCCAGCAGCCAGGCGTCGGGACAGGGGGCTGGTGGCTACACCTTC
TRBV10-3	NA	TRBJ1-3	many	CAISAVLPWTVTGNTIYF	TGTGCCATCAGTGCCGTTTTACCTTGGACAGTAACTGGAAACACCATATATTTT
TRBV5-6	NA	TRBJ2-5	many	CASSLGPTKDRETQYF	TGTGCCAGCAGCTTGGGGCCTACAAAGGATAGGGAGACCCAGTACTTC
TRBV3-1	NA	TRBJ2-3	few	CASSQDHTDAQYF	TGTGCCAGCAGCCAAGATCACACAGATGCGCAGTATTTT
TRBV11-3	NA	TRBJ2-1	NA	CASSLNGRTDRNEQFF	TGTGCCAGCAGCTTAAACGGGCGGACGGACCGAAATGAGCAGTTCTTC
TRBV20-1	TRBD2	TRBJ2-1	few	CSARVGSGSSYNEQFF	TGCAGTGCTAGAGTGGGTAGCGGGAGTTCCTACAATGAGCAGTTCTTC
TRBV3-1	NA	TRBJ1-4	NA	CASSQGRWVGKLFF	TGTGCCAGCAGCCAAGGACGGTGGGTTGGAAAACTGTTTTTT
TRBV29-1	NA	TRBJ2-1	many	CSAEIGEQFF	TGCAGCGCTGAAATAGGGGAGCAGTTCTTC
TRBV3-1	NA	TRBJ1-2	NA	CASSQGIRGYTF	TGTGCCAGCAGCCAAGGCATTCGTGGCTACACCTTC
TRBV6-6	NA	TRBJ1-4	many	CASSPHQQGLDEKLFF	TGTGCCAGCAGCCCGCACCAACAGGGTCTGGATGAAAAACTGTTTTTT
TRBV4-1	TRBD1	TRBJ1-1	NA	CASSVRQGQNTEAFF	TGCGCCAGCAGCGTTCGACAGGGGCAGAACACTGAAGCTTTCTTT
TRBV5-6	TRBD1	TRBJ2-5	many	CASSARTGETQYF	TGTGCCAGCAGCGCCCGGACAGGAGAGACCCAGTACTTC
TRBV5-8	NA	TRBJ1-1	many	CASSLAVTEAFF	TGTGCCAGCAGCTTGGCTGTCACTGAAGCTTTCTTT
TRBV5-5	TRBD1	TRBJ2-5	few	CASSPGTGTETQYF	TGTGCCAGCAGCCCGGGGACAGGGACGGAGACCCAGTACTTC
TRBV5-1	NA	TRBJ2-3	NA	CASSLVGGPPNTQYF	TGCGCCAGCAGCTTGGTCGGCGGACCACCAAATACGCAGTATTTT
TRBV29-1	TRBD2	TRBJ2-7	few	CSVEVGTSGYEQYF	TGCAGCGTTGAAGTAGGGACTAGCGGCTACGAGCAGTACTTC
TRBV20-1	NA	TRBJ2-7	NA	CSARQALSYEQYF	TGCAGTGCTAGACAGGCGCTCTCCTACGAGCAGTACTTC
TRBV5-1	NA	TRBJ2-3	few	CASSQGSTDTQYF	TGCGCCAGCAGCCAGGGTAGCACAGATACGCAGTATTTT
TRBV3-1	TRBD2	TRBJ2-3	many	CASSQGLASTDTQYF	TGTGCCAGCAGCCAAGGACTAGCGAGTACAGATACGCAGTATTTT
TRBV4-2	TRBD2	TRBJ2-3	many	CASSQVSGGATDTQYF	TGTGCCAGCAGCCAGGTTAGCGGGGGGGCCACAGATACGCAGTATTTT
TRBV7-9	TRBD2	TRBJ2-5	many	CASSLIAGQETQYF	TGTGCCAGCAGCTTAATAGCGGGGCAAGAGACCCAGTACTTC
TRBV10-3	TRBD2	TRBJ2-7	NA	CAIRGTSGIAGEQYF	TGTGCCATCAGGGGGACTAGCGGGATAGCTGGCGAGCAGTACTTC
TRBV20-1	NA	TRBJ2-3	once	CSASILRISTDTQYF	TGCAGTGCTAGTATCTTACGTATTTCCACAGATACGCAGTATTTT
TRBV29-1	NA	TRBJ1-1	many	CSGLDRFLNTEAFF	TGCAGCGGGTTAGACAGGTTTCTGAACACTGAAGCTTTCTTT
TRBV28	TRBD1	TRBJ2-5	NA	CASRRDRVQETQYF	TGTGCCAGCAGAAGGGACAGGGTCCAAGAGACCCAGTACTTC
TRBV9	NA	TRBJ1-5	NA	CASSVHPGPLEWPQHF	TGTGCCAGCAGCGTACACCCAGGGCCCCTTGAGTGGCCCCAGCATTTT
TRBV20-1	NA	TRBJ2-3	NA	CSARDPLGGHSTDTQYF	TGCAGTGCTAGAGACCCCTTGGGCGGGCACAGCACAGATACGCAGTATTTT
TRBV20-1	TRBD1	TRBJ1-2	NA	CSRLQGNGYTF	TGCAGTCGATTACAGGGGAACGGCTACACCTTC
TRBV20-1	NA	TRBJ1-1	many	CSARDFKEGNTEAFF	TGCAGTGCTAGAGATTTCAAGGAGGGCAACACTGAAGCTTTCTTT
TRBV13	NA	TRBJ2-5	NA	CASSLVGQQETQYF	TGTGCCAGCAGCCTCGTCGGACAGCAAGAGACCCAGTACTTC
TRBV7-2	NA	TRBJ2-3	NA	CASSLDVLRTDTQYF	TGTGCCAGCAGCTTAGACGTACTTCGCACAGATACGCAGTATTTT
TRBV6-1	TRBD2	TRBJ2-2	NA	CASRAGTSGTTGELFF	TGTGCCAGCAGAGCCGGGACTAGCGGGACCACCGGGGAGCTGTTTTTT
TRBV5-5	NA	TRBJ2-2	NA	CASSSSSWQENTGELFF	TGTGCCAGCAGCTCTAGTTCGTGGCAGGAGAACACCGGGGAGCTGTTTTTT
TRBV29-1	TRBD1	TRBJ2-1	many	CSVVDRGHNEQFF	TGCAGCGTTGTTGACAGGGGCCACAATGAGCAGTTCTTC
TRBV15	NA	TRBJ1-1	NA	CATSRDNMNTEAFF	TGTGCCACCAGCAGGGACAACATGAACACTGAAGCTTTCTTT
TRBV20-1	NA	TRBJ2-1	NA	CSARDNPADEQFF	TGCAGTGCTAGAGATAACCCGGCCGATGAGCAGTTCTTC
TRBV15	NA	TRBJ2-5	NA	CATSRDRVQTQYF	TGTGCCACCAGCAGAGACAGGGTACAGACCCAGTACTTC
TRBV19	NA	TRBJ2-1	NA	CASSIIGVYNEQFF	TGTGCCAGTAGTATAATAGGCGTCTACAATGAGCAGTTCTTC
TRBV11-2	NA	TRBJ2-1	NA	CASSLGRPTYNEQFF	TGTGCCAGCAGCTTAGGGCGGCCTACCTACAATGAGCAGTTCTTC
TRBV2	TRBD2	TRBJ2-2	NA	CASRATSGNGGELFF	TGTGCCAGCAGGGCGACTAGCGGGAACGGCGGGGAGCTGTTTTTT
TRBV12-3/TRBV12-4	NA	TRBJ2-2	NA	CASNAQGSNTGELFF	TGTGCCAGCAACGCACAGGGATCGAACACCGGGGAGCTGTTTTTT